This entry is about one T cell receptor beta chain. The antigen remains unidentified. This sample stems from a study of T cells in Graves' hyperthyroidism and ophthalmopathy. Background on the study: The initial diagnosis was the point when peripheral blood was collected, ahead of any treatment. Study-level results: Using 13 V-J features, a model discriminated ophthalmopathy from stable hyperthyroidism. In the blood, most expanded thyroid clonotypes above 0.001 appeared as well.

Blood dates from first hyperthyroidism diagnosis, before any ophthalmopathy symptoms. RNA transcripts gave rise to amplified TCR beta CDR3 regions. TCR CDR3 underwent first-round RT-PCR with the HTBI primer set. TCRdb analysed the multiplex PCR reads with MiXCR anew, one entry per CDR3 protein. The sample carries fewer than 300,000 distinct CDR3 sequences, 20% to 25% recorded once. This CDR3 spans 13 amino acids. Trimming removed 2 bases from V and 2 bases from J, with 7 bases in between. The material sequenced was blood. This rearrangement joins TRBV12-3 or TRBV12-4 to TRBJ2-7; D not certain. The origin of this receptor is a man in his forties with Graves' hyperthyroidism that later progressed to Graves' ophthalmopathy. The CDR3 DNA follows: TGTGCCAGCAGTTTATATGGGACCTACGAGCAGTACTTC. It yields the protein CASSLYGTYEQYF.